This T cell receptor beta chain was sequenced for a study of metastatic and nonmetastatic thyroid tumors (dated by TCRdb to the early 2020s). General notes on the study: Repertoires from peripheral blood and from tumor or nodule tissue samples of malignant and benign thyroid patients were compared. Results and caveats for the whole study, not just this receptor: TCR beta diversity was reported as significantly higher in malignant tumors than in benign nodules, in both blood and tumor samples.

The table lists this clone with a few counts. It has no known antigen specificity. No much larger clone exists at a distance of one base, and base qualities are not known. Libraries were prepared through PCR. These reads were obtained on an Illumina HiSeq 4000. The TCR beta-chain CDR3 region of each patient was profiled by high-throughput sequencing. The original methods were these. The researchers built a classifier to tell apart papillary thyroid cancer patients with distant metastasis, based on CDR3 differences among clinicopathological groups. Repertoire diversity was assessed with the Shannon index, and tumor-blood repertoire similarity with the Morisita-Horn index. TCRdb reprocessing: public reads trimmed at Q25 with fastp, clones called with MiXCR, in-frame beta chains kept. None of the V and J calls come from the authors' own analysis; TCRdb made them. This sample has around 19,000 clones in its table, and roughly a sixth of those were observed once. Jointly, the top ten make up 10% of the sample.

None of the patients had been given any treatment before thyroid surgery. The study retrospectively analysed patient clinical samples collected from about 2012 to 2018 using T-cell receptor beta sequencing. The sample comprised tumor tissue. The sequence derives from a female donor with papillary thyroid cancer or a benign thyroid nodule (not recorded which). Some clones in this sample may be carry-over from other donors' samples.

CDR3 region: CACSGGVYGYTF. Read as DNA, the sequence is TGTGCCTGTTCCGGGGGGGTCTATGGCTACACCTTC. Rearrangement joined TRBV30 to TRBJ1-2; 5 matching bases give a weak D call of TRBD1. Its CDR3 holds 12 amino acids, cysteine through phenylalanine. Here the CDR3 DNA is all that survives: 36 bases in frame from base 1. V lost 6 bases and J lost 4 bases; the stretch between them is 12 bases long. In the germline V gene (reference sequence), CDR1 corresponds to GTSNPN and CDR2 to SVGIG. Beyond the CDR3, the reference TRBV30 and TRBJ1-2 genes provide the residues; the full variable domain reads: SQTIHQWPATLVQPVGSPLSLECTVEGTSNPNLYWYRQAAGRGLQLLFYSVGIGQISSEVPQNLSASRPQDRQFILSSKKLLLSDSGFYLCACSGGVYGYTFGSGTRLTVV.